Listed below are T cell receptor beta chains from one sample, sequenced in a study of CD8 T cells in ankylosing spondylitis. TCRdb re-analysed the 5' RACE reads in MiXCR, keeping a single row per CDR3 protein. This repertoire shows about 540,000 distinct CDR3 sequences, roughly 13% found once; its top ten account for nearly 7%. The source material was blood, either unsorted or a sorted T cell fraction (not recorded which). All receptors come from a male donor with ankylosing spondylitis. Both conserved end residues are part of each CDR3. The D gene is left open where the match is weak. Some rows have no size entry. The others give once, few or many, or a class for an expanded clone.

V: TRBV6-5
J: TRBJ2-5
size: few
D: .
DNA: TGTGCCAGCAGTCGACCGCTTGAGACCCAGTACTTC
CDR3: CASSRPLETQYF

V: TRBV20-1
J: TRBJ1-2
size: .
D: .
DNA: TGCAGTGCTTCCAGGACTTATGGCTACACCTTC
CDR3: CSASRTYGYTF

V: TRBV11-2
J: TRBJ1-5
size: few
D: .
DNA: TGTGCCAGCAGCTTTTTTATCGATCAGCCTCAGCATTTT
CDR3: CASSFFIDQPQHF

V: TRBV2
J: TRBJ1-2
size: few
D: .
DNA: TGTGCCAGCAGTGACGAGGGATCTGACTATGGCTACACCTTC
CDR3: CASSDEGSDYGYTF

V: TRBV3-1
J: TRBJ1-1
size: many
D: .
DNA: TGTGCCAGCAGCCAAGGACAGGTCCCGAACACTGAAGCTTTCTTT
CDR3: CASSQGQVPNTEAFF

V: TRBV6-1
J: TRBJ2-6
size: few
D: .
DNA: TGTGCCACCCATTACGGGGATGCGGCCAACGTCCTGACTTTC
CDR3: CATHYGDAANVLTF

V: TRBV14
J: TRBJ2-3
size: .
D: TRBD2
DNA: TGTGCCAGCAGCCAAGATCTAGCGGGAGTTCATACAGATACGCAGTATTTT
CDR3: CASSQDLAGVHTDTQYF

V: TRBV3-1
J: TRBJ2-3
size: few
D: TRBD2
DNA: TGTGCCAGCAGCCGGACACCTAGCGGAGGAAGCACAGATACGCAGTATTTT
CDR3: CASSRTPSGGSTDTQYF

V: TRBV11-2
J: TRBJ2-5
size: many
D: TRBD2
DNA: TGTGCCAGCAGTGAAGGGGCTGGCGGGAGCTCGAAAGAGACCCAGTACTTC
CDR3: CASSEGAGGSSKETQYF

V: TRBV5-1
J: TRBJ2-5
size: .
D: .
DNA: TGCGCCAGCAGCTTGCCGGAAGAGACCCAGTACTTC
CDR3: CASSLPEETQYF

V: TRBV12-3/TRBV12-4
J: TRBJ1-3
size: few
D: .
DNA: TGTGCCAGCACCTTGGGGGGTCTGGGGGAGTCTGGAAACACCATATATTTT
CDR3: CASTLGGLGESGNTIYF

V: TRBV10-3
J: TRBJ1-2
size: .
D: .
DNA: TGTGCCATCAGTGAGTCGATAACAGCGCACTATGGCTACACCTTC
CDR3: CAISESITAHYGYTF

V: TRBV25-1
J: TRBJ2-1
size: few
D: .
DNA: TGTGCCAGCAGGAGTTCCTCCTACAATGAGCAGTTCTTC
CDR3: CASRSSSYNEQFF

V: TRBV4-1
J: TRBJ2-6
size: few
D: .
DNA: TGCGCCAGCAGCCAAGACAAGGCAGCGGCCAACGTCCTGACTTTC
CDR3: CASSQDKAAANVLTF

V: TRBV5-1
J: TRBJ2-5
size: few
D: TRBD2
DNA: TGCGCCAGCAGCTTGGTGCGGGAGAAAGAGACCCAGTACTTC
CDR3: CASSLVREKETQYF

V: TRBV20-1
J: TRBJ2-4
size: many
D: TRBD1
DNA: TGCAGTGCCTCGGGACAGGAGAGGAACATTCAGTACTTC
CDR3: CSASGQERNIQYF

V: TRBV27
J: TRBJ2-7
size: .
D: TRBD1
DNA: TGTGCCAGCAGTTTCCTCCCGGGACAGGGGACCTACGAGCAGTACTTC
CDR3: CASSFLPGQGTYEQYF

V: TRBV7-9
J: TRBJ1-4
size: few
D: TRBD1
DNA: TGTGCCAGCATACCAGGAAGTGGACAGGGCGTTGGTGAAAAACTGTTTTTT
CDR3: CASIPGSGQGVGEKLFF

V: TRBV20-1
J: TRBJ2-5
size: .
D: .
DNA: TGCAGTGCTATGAGAGGCGGCGGGTATCAAGAGACCCAGTACTTC
CDR3: CSAMRGGGYQETQYF

V: TRBV15
J: TRBJ2-7
size: .
D: .
DNA: TGTGCCACCAGCAATATCACCCGCTCCTACGATCAGTACTTC
CDR3: CATSNITRSYDQYF

V: TRBV19
J: TRBJ1-2
size: few
D: TRBD1
DNA: TGTGCCAGTAGTACCCCGGGACAGGGGGTCTTCAACTATGGCTACACCTTC
CDR3: CASSTPGQGVFNYGYTF

V: TRBV12-3/TRBV12-4
J: TRBJ2-4
size: few
D: TRBD2
DNA: TGTGCCAGCAGTTTAGTGGGGGGGGAACCCAAAAACATTCAGTACTTC
CDR3: CASSLVGGEPKNIQYF

V: TRBV11-2
J: TRBJ2-1
size: many
D: TRBD2
DNA: TGTGCCAGCAGGGTGGGACTAGCGGATTACAATGAGCAGTTCTTC
CDR3: CASRVGLADYNEQFF

V: TRBV24-1
J: TRBJ2-1
size: .
D: TRBD2
DNA: TGTGCCACAGAAGGGACTAGCGGAAACAATGAGCAGTTCTTC
CDR3: CATEGTSGNNEQFF

V: TRBV3-1
J: TRBJ2-1
size: few
D: .
DNA: TGTGCTTGTGGCAGGGTCGATGTTTGGGAGCAGTTCTTC
CDR3: CACGRVDVWEQFF

V: TRBV5-4
J: TRBJ2-1
size: .
D: .
DNA: TGTGCCAGCAGCTTGGCCGGGTCTAATGAGCAGTTCTTC
CDR3: CASSLAGSNEQFF